These 14 T cell receptor beta chains originate from one sample sequenced in a study of shared clonotypes between healthy human individuals. This table comes from immunoSEQ multiplex PCR, and its TCRdb copy is limited to in-frame clones, with some not included. The table records a few million clones, more than 90% of them present only once. The material sequenced was naive CD4+ T cells sorted from blood. As for subset: CD45RA+ positively selected. The origin of the receptors is a man aged 18 to 30 in good health.

The chain employs TRBV18 and TRBJ1-2; 8 bases fit TRBD1. Losses at the gene ends were 6 bases for V and 4 bases for J; bases not matched to a gene: 4. The germline V gene encodes CDR1 KGHSH and CDR2 LQKENI. CDR3 length equals 13 residues. In DNA, the CDR3 is TGTGCCAGCTCCTCGGGACAGGTCTATGGCTACACCTTC. This encodes CASSSGQVYGYTF.

To note about this clone: The same CDR3 can be traced to other DNA sequences in this sample. The V and J genes are TRBV5-1 and TRBJ2-7, with 8 bases aligning to TRBD1. The V gene's germline CDR1 is SGHRS and CDR2 YFSETQ. V dropped 2 bases and J dropped 4; count of bases not matched to a gene: 5. The CDR3 sequence is 14 residues long. CDR3 in DNA: TGCGCCAGCAGCTTAGGGACAGGCAAATACGAGCAGTACTTC. This codes for CASSLGTGKYEQYF.

The V call is TRBV5-1, the J call TRBJ1-5; D is possibly TRBD1 (6 bases). CDR3 length equals 16 residues. V lost 4 bases and J 4 bases, leaving 18 bases between the germline ends. The germline gives CDR1 SGHRS, CDR2 YFSETQ. The CDR3 is CASSPTGQGLNQPQHF. The CDR3 DNA follows: TGCGCCAGCAGCCCCACGGGTCAGGGGCTAAATCAGCCCCAGCATTTT.

Comment on this clone: This sample also contains other DNA sequences that code for the same CDR3. The gene calls are TRBV7-2 and TRBJ2-7, with TRBD2 identical over 9 bases. The ends lost 5 bases at V and 3 bases at J; junction bases unmatched: 8. The length of the CDR3 is 15 residues. The germline V gene encodes CDR1 SGHTA and CDR2 FQGNSA. CDR3 coding DNA: TGTGCCAGCAGCCTAGGGGGACTAGCTAGCTACGAGCAGTACTTC. Its translation is CASSLGGLASYEQYF.

The chain uses TRBV6-1 and TRBJ2-1, with 11 bases lining up with TRBD2. CDR3 length: 14 amino acids. The V gene's germline CDR1 is MNHNS and CDR2 SASEGT. With 6 bases clipped from V and 5 bases from J, the junction kept 3 bases outside the gene matches. The DNA for the CDR3 is TGTGCCAGCAGGCTAGCGGGGGGCCACAATGAGCAGTTCTTC. This gives the protein CASRLAGGHNEQFF.

The V call is TRBV10-1, the J call TRBJ1-2, with D unresolved. This CDR3 contains 13 residues. The germline V and J ends were trimmed by 5 bases and 3 bases, with 10 bases remaining between them. In germline, CDR1 is WNHNN, CDR2 SYGVQD (reference sequence). The CDR3 nucleotides are TGCGCCAGCAGTACAGAGGTAGACTATGGCTACACCTTC. Residues: CASSTEVDYGYTF.

This chain links TRBV19 with TRBJ2-7, with D hard to call. V was shortened by 8 bases and J by 6 bases, with 14 bases between the two germline ends. The CDR3 extends over 12 amino acids. CDR1 and CDR2 from the germline V gene are LNHDA and SQIVND (reference sequence). The CDR3: CASSPQRSEQYF. Here the CDR3 DNA reads TGTGCCAGTTCCCCCCAACGATCCGAGCAGTACTTC.

The J gene is TRBJ2-5, the V gene TRBV5-1; unclear D gene. V lost 4 bases, J lost 4 bases, and 8 bases lay in between. The CDR3 loop spans 12 amino acids. Germline loops: CDR1 SGHRS, CDR2 YFSETQ. DNA for the CDR3: TGCGCCAGCAGCCGTCTCTTAGAGACCCAGTACTTC. It codes for CASSRLLETQYF.

The V and J genes are TRBV18 and TRBJ1-6, with a tentative D call TRBD1 (5 bases). This CDR3 comprises 17 residues. V lost 2 bases and J 10 bases, leaving 21 bases between the germline ends. Germline V gene sequence: CDR1 KGHSH, CDR2 LQKENI. CDR3 nucleotide sequence: TGTGCCAGCTCACCAACAGCCGGCGGGACCCAACTCTCACCCCTCCACTTT. Translated, it gives CASSPTAGGTQLSPLHF.

Worth noting for this clone: The sample carries other DNA sequences with the same CDR3. The chain recombines TRBV5-8 with TRBJ2-3; perhaps D is TRBD1 or TRBD2 (5 bases each). The CDR3 consists of 15 residues. Trimming pared 0 bases from V and 8 bases from J, leaving 16 bases between. Per germline, CDR1 SGHTS and CDR2 YDEGEE. CDR3 sequence: CASSLVGDLGGTQYF. CDR3 bases: TGTGCCAGCAGCTTGGTGGGGGACCTGGGCGGTACGCAGTATTTT. The complete variable domain, with remaining parts taken from reference TRBV5-8 and TRBJ2-3, reads EAGVTQSPTHLIKTRGQQATLRCSPISGHTSVYWYQQALGLGLQFLLWYDEGEERNRGNFPPRFSGRQFPNYSSELNVNALELEDSALYLCASSLVGDLGGTQYFGPGTRLTVL.

J is TRBJ2-5 and V is TRBV9; TRBD1 might be the D (6 bases). The V end was cut by 3 bases, the J end by 2 bases, with 14 bases between. Germline values: CDR1 SGDLS, CDR2 YYNGEE. There are 15 residues in the CDR3. The CDR3 region has the DNA TGTGCCAGCAGCGCCCTCGTCAGGGGTCAAGAGACCCAGTACTTC. Its protein product is CASSALVRGQETQYF.

The chain links TRBV7-2 to TRBJ2-5; D may correspond to TRBD1 or TRBD2 (5 bases each). Trimming stripped 6 bases from V and 4 bases from J, with 12 bases between. The CDR3 has 13 residues. The germline gives CDR1 SGHTA, CDR2 FQGNSA. The CDR3 here is CASRADGTETQYF. CDR3 nucleotide sequence: TGTGCCAGCAGGGCGGATGGGACAGAGACCCAGTACTTC.

The chain has TRBV11-2 and TRBJ2-5; 11 bases map to TRBD1. CDR3 length equals 16 residues. The J segment lost 3 bases and the V segment lost 0 bases, leaving 3 bases of the junction unmatched. Germline CDR1 is SGHAT and CDR2 is FQNNGV. CDR3 in DNA: TGTGCCAGCAGCTTAGACTCGGGACAGGGGGAAGAGACCCAGTACTTC. It translates to CASSLDSGQGEETQYF.

The gene calls are TRBV7-9 and TRBJ1-1; D ambiguous. The germline V and J ends were trimmed by 7 bases and 6 bases, with 15 bases remaining between them. CDR1 is SEHNR and CDR2 is FQNEAQ in the germline V gene (reference sequence). The CDR3 spans 13 residues. CDR3 amino acids: CASTPPNQAEAFF. CDR3 sequence (DNA): TGTGCCAGCACCCCCCCAAACCAGGCTGAAGCTTTCTTT.